The rows below give T cell receptor beta chains drawn from one sample of a study of blood T cell repertoires in COVID-19. Assay used: immunoSEQ multiplex PCR; TCRdb lists only in-frame clones, some missing. The sample carries 350,000 to 450,000 clones, 85% recorded once. Sequenced: peripheral blood. The source of these receptors is a woman aged 18-29 years with acute or convalescent COVID-19. The CDR3 runs from the conserved cysteine through the conserved F or W. The D gene is left open where the match is weak. The size entry is marked missing in some rows and otherwise reads once, few, many or a size class.

CDR3nt: TGTGCCACGCAGTCCGGGAGCATGCGGGGGGAAGCTTTCTTT
CDR3aa: CATQSGSMRGEAFF
d_gene: -
abundance: -
v_gene: TRBV28
j_gene: TRBJ1-1

CDR3nt: TGTGCCAGCAGCTTGCCGACTAGCGGAAGCTCCTACAATGAGCAGTTCTTC
CDR3aa: CASSLPTSGSSYNEQFF
d_gene: TRBD2
abundance: -
v_gene: TRBV7-9
j_gene: TRBJ2-1

CDR3nt: TGTGCCAGCAGCTTAGATCCAGCAGATACGCAGTATTTT
CDR3aa: CASSLDPADTQYF
d_gene: -
abundance: -
v_gene: TRBV11-3
j_gene: TRBJ2-3

CDR3nt: TGTGCCAGCAGCTCAGGGGGAACTGGAAACACCATATATTTT
CDR3aa: CASSSGGTGNTIYF
d_gene: TRBD1
abundance: once
v_gene: TRBV5-4
j_gene: TRBJ1-3

CDR3nt: TGCGCCAGCAGCTGGGGACAGGGAAGTGAAAAACTGTTTTTT
CDR3aa: CASSWGQGSEKLFF
d_gene: TRBD1
abundance: -
v_gene: TRBV5-1
j_gene: TRBJ1-4

CDR3nt: TGTGCCAGCAGTCCCAATCCCGGACAGGGCGGTGAAAAACTGTTTTTT
CDR3aa: CASSPNPGQGGEKLFF
d_gene: TRBD1
abundance: -
v_gene: TRBV28
j_gene: TRBJ1-4

CDR3nt: TGTGCCAGCAGCCAGGAACGACAGGCGATCCTCTCTGGAAACACCATATATTTT
CDR3aa: CASSQERQAILSGNTIYF
d_gene: -
abundance: -
v_gene: TRBV4-2
j_gene: TRBJ1-3

CDR3nt: TGTGCCACCAGTGCTCTGACTAGCCCCGGGAACGAGCAGTACTTC
CDR3aa: CATSALTSPGNEQYF
d_gene: TRBD2
abundance: -
v_gene: TRBV24-1
j_gene: TRBJ2-7

CDR3nt: TGTGCCAGCAGCCTAGGGACAGGGCTTGGCTACACCTTC
CDR3aa: CASSLGTGLGYTF
d_gene: TRBD1
abundance: -
v_gene: TRBV7-2
j_gene: TRBJ1-2

CDR3nt: TGTGCCAGCACTCTCGCCGGGTTCGCCAATTCACCCCTCCACTTT
CDR3aa: CASTLAGFANSPLHF
d_gene: -
abundance: once
v_gene: TRBV28
j_gene: TRBJ1-6

CDR3nt: TGTGCCATCAGCCCGGATTACGGAGTTAACGGGGAGCTGTTTTTT
CDR3aa: CAISPDYGVNGELFF
d_gene: -
abundance: many
v_gene: TRBV10-3
j_gene: TRBJ2-2

CDR3nt: TGTGCCAATTCCCGGGGCTCCTACGAGCAGTACTTC
CDR3aa: CANSRGSYEQYF
d_gene: -
abundance: -
v_gene: TRBV19
j_gene: TRBJ2-7

CDR3nt: TGTGCCAGCAGTTTATACGGGGGAGGAGGCGAGCAGTACTTC
CDR3aa: CASSLYGGGGEQYF
d_gene: -
abundance: -
v_gene: TRBV27
j_gene: TRBJ2-7

CDR3nt: TGTGCCAGCAGTCCCAGGACAGGGGGGGCAGATACGCAGTATTTT
CDR3aa: CASSPRTGGADTQYF
d_gene: TRBD1
abundance: -
v_gene: TRBV28
j_gene: TRBJ2-3

CDR3nt: TGTGCCAGCAGCCTGACCAGGGAAGCGACCCAGTACTTC
CDR3aa: CASSLTREATQYF
d_gene: -
abundance: -
v_gene: TRBV6-5
j_gene: TRBJ2-5

CDR3nt: TGTGCCAGCAGTTACTCCTGGACAGGGGGCAATCAGCCCCAGCATTTT
CDR3aa: CASSYSWTGGNQPQHF
d_gene: TRBD1
abundance: -
v_gene: TRBV6-5
j_gene: TRBJ1-5

CDR3nt: TGTGCCAGCAGGCTCAGGGGTGTTAATGAAAAACTGTTTTTT
CDR3aa: CASRLRGVNEKLFF
d_gene: -
abundance: -
v_gene: TRBV2
j_gene: TRBJ1-4

CDR3nt: TGCGCCAGCAGCTTGGCCGGGACAGGGGCTGGTCAGCCCCAGCATTTT
CDR3aa: CASSLAGTGAGQPQHF
d_gene: TRBD1
abundance: -
v_gene: TRBV5-1
j_gene: TRBJ1-5

CDR3nt: TGTGCCAGCAGTTACGGGGCTGGGGCGTACGGAGCCGGGGAGCTGTTTTTT
CDR3aa: CASSYGAGAYGAGELFF
d_gene: -
abundance: -
v_gene: TRBV6-2/TRBV6-3
j_gene: TRBJ2-2

CDR3nt: TGTGCCAGCAGCTTGGAGACTCACACCTACGAGCAGTACTTC
CDR3aa: CASSLETHTYEQYF
d_gene: -
abundance: -
v_gene: TRBV5-8
j_gene: TRBJ2-7

CDR3nt: TGTGCCAGCAGTGAATTCTCAGGGGACACTGAAGCTTTCTTT
CDR3aa: CASSEFSGDTEAFF
d_gene: -
abundance: -
v_gene: TRBV6-1
j_gene: TRBJ1-1